This TCR beta chain was recovered during a study of T-cell reconstitution after alpha-beta-depleted transplantation in children. A library of TCRbeta sequences, prepared with unique molecular identifiers, was generated. A single record per CDR3 protein comes from TCRdb applying MiXCR to the PCR reads. The profile shows about 900,000 distinct CDR3 sequences, under 30% of them singletons. Notes on the study in general: Some patients' high day-60 TCRbeta diversity was traced to surviving recipient T cells and thymic progenitors. A year had passed since transplant, and T-cell counts and diversity by then came mostly from newly produced T cells.

Germline CDR1 reads SGHDT; CDR2 reads YYEEEE. The CDR3 is 16 amino acids. V dropped 4 bases and J dropped 5; count of bases not matched to a gene: 6. In regard to this clonotype: Its cognate antigen is unknown.

V gene TRBV5-6 combines with J gene TRBJ2-1; TRBD2 matches 13 bases. The specimen was PBMCs, mostly from graft donor cells, collected 360 days after TCRalphabeta/CD19-depleted stem cell transplant. The TCR originated in a boy less than two years old who had a stem cell transplant for SCID, so the T cells may come from the graft donor. CDR3 residues: CASSRQGLAGNNEQFF. CDR3 coding DNA: TGTGCCAGCAGCCGCCAGGGACTAGCGGGAAACAATGAGCAGTTCTTC.